The rows below give T cell receptor beta chains drawn from one sample of a study of cytomegalovirus exposure and HLA in healthy donors. Method: immunoSEQ multiplex PCR; TCRdb's copy keeps in-frame clones and lacks some. The sample carries under 200,000 clones, 68% recorded once. The sample consisted of PBMCs. All receptors derive from a woman aged 40 to 50 in good health and CMV-seropositive. Each CDR3 is given with its conserved first and last residue. D genes are given only for firm matches. Clone size appears in some rows only: once, few, many, or a class for an expanded clone.

d_call j_call clone_size v_call cdr3_nt cdr3_aa
TRBD1 TRBJ1-1 once TRBV7-2 TGTGCCAGCAGCTCCCGAGACAGGGGGGATGAAGCTTTCTTT CASSSRDRGDEAFF
TRBD1 TRBJ1-5 . TRBV6-5 TGTGCCAGCAGTGACAGGGGCTCTAGTCAGCCCCAGCATTTT CASSDRGSSQPQHF
. TRBJ1-1 . TRBV7-9 TGTGCCAGCAGCTTAGGTGGGGCGAGAGGTTACACTGAAGCTTTCTTT CASSLGGARGYTEAFF
TRBD1 TRBJ1-5 few TRBV6-1 TGTGCCAGCAGGGGACAGGGCCATCAGCCCCAGCATTTT CASRGQGHQPQHF
. TRBJ1-2 . TRBV5-3 TGTGCCAGAAGCTTGCTCCAGGACTATGGCTACACCTTC CARSLLQDYGYTF
TRBD1 TRBJ1-2 few TRBV5-4 TGTGCCAGCAGGAACAGGGGCAAAGTCTATGGCTACACCTTC CASRNRGKVYGYTF
. TRBJ1-1 . TRBV6-5 TGTGCCAGCAGTCTCTACGGGAGGACTGAAGCTTTCTTT CASSLYGRTEAFF
. TRBJ1-2 . TRBV18 TGTGCCAGCTCACTGGAGGTGCCCAGAGCTAACTATGGCTACACCTTC CASSLEVPRANYGYTF
TRBD1 TRBJ2-2 . TRBV7-6 TGTGCCAGCAGCTCTAAGACAGGGCAGACGAACACCGGGGAGCTGTTTTTT CASSSKTGQTNTGELFF
TRBD1 TRBJ1-5 . TRBV6-5 TGTGCCAGCAGAGCCGGACAGGGGAATAGGCAGCCCCAGAATTTT CASRAGQGNRQPQNF
TRBD1 TRBJ2-4 . TRBV20-1 TGCAGTGCTGACAGGGGAAACATTCAGTACTTC CSADRGNIQYF
TRBD2 TRBJ2-7 . TRBV7-2 TGTGCCAGCAGCTGGAGCGGGGGGGCTGTCCACGAGCAGTACTTC CASSWSGGAVHEQYF
. TRBJ2-1 . TRBV20-1 TGCAGTATCGCCCGCGGGAATGAGCAGTTCTTC CSIARGNEQFF
. TRBJ2-6 . TRBV19 TGTGCCAGTAATCATGCAGGGGTGCTGGGGGCCAACGTCCTGACTTTC CASNHAGVLGANVLTF
. TRBJ1-1 . TRBV5-1 TGCGCCAGCAGCCAAATGGACACCGACACTGAAGCTTTCTTT CASSQMDTDTEAFF
. TRBJ2-2 . TRBV4-1 TGCGCCAGCAGCCAAGTTTTAGGGGCCGGGGAGCTGTTTTTT CASSQVLGAGELFF
. TRBJ1-6 few TRBV5-8 TGTGCCAACACCAGGGGATACGGTAATTCACCCCTCCACTTT CANTRGYGNSPLHF
. TRBJ2-5 . TRBV7-6 TGTGCCAGCAGCCTCCAAGAGACCCAGTACTTC CASSLQETQYF
TRBD2 TRBJ2-3 . TRBV5-1 TGCGCCAGCAGCGGCGGGACTAGCAAGCCAGATACGCAGTATTTT CASSGGTSKPDTQYF
. TRBJ1-2 . TRBV20-1 TGCAGTGCTAGAGAGGAGGGTGGCTACCCCTTC CSAREEGGYPF
. TRBJ1-4 . TRBV6-5 TGTGCCAGCAGTTACTCCGGCAGGGAGGATGAAAAACTGTTTTTT CASSYSGREDEKLFF
. TRBJ1-1 . TRBV11-2 TGTGCCAGCAGTGTACAGCAGAACACTGAAGCTTTCTTT CASSVQQNTEAFF
. TRBJ1-2 . TRBV5-1 TGCGCCAGCAGCTTGGATTCCGGACTGTTCTATGGCTACCCCTTC CASSLDSGLFYGYPF
TRBD1 TRBJ2-3 . TRBV7-9 TGTGCCAGCAGCTTCCAGGGGGTGGGAAGCACAGATACGCAGTATTTT CASSFQGVGSTDTQYF
TRBD2 TRBJ2-3 . TRBV5-6 TGTGCCAGCAGCTTGAGCAGCGGGGGGGCCCCAGATACGCAGTATTTT CASSLSSGGAPDTQYF
TRBD1 TRBJ1-2 . TRBV7-9 TGTGCCAGCAGCCCGTACCTTGCAGGGGGGAACTATGGCTACACCTTC CASSPYLAGGNYGYTF
TRBD2 TRBJ2-7 . TRBV28 TGTGCCAGCAGTTTCGGTGGCGGGAGTGGTCCAGCCCGCGAGCAGTACTTC CASSFGGGSGPAREQYF
. TRBJ1-1 . TRBV7-9 TGTGCCAGCAGCTTAGTAGACTACGAAGCTTTCTTT CASSLVDYEAFF
TRBD2 TRBJ2-3 . TRBV6-5 TGTGCCAGCGGCGGGAGGCGCGATACGCAGTATTTT CASGGRRDTQYF
TRBD2 TRBJ2-5 . TRBV7-9 TGTGCCAGCAGCCCTCGGACTAGCGGACGCCAAGAGACCCAGTACTTC CASSPRTSGRQETQYF
TRBD1 TRBJ1-2 . TRBV29-1 TGCAGCGTGCAGACAGGGTGGAACTATGGCTACACCTTC CSVQTGWNYGYTF
. TRBJ1-3 . TRBV5-8 TGTGCCAGCAACAGGGATAACTCTGGAAACACCATATATTTT CASNRDNSGNTIYF
TRBD1 TRBJ2-7 . TRBV11-3 TGTGCCAGCACTATCCGGGACAGAGTTTCCTACGAGCAGTACTTC CASTIRDRVSYEQYF
. TRBJ2-7 . TRBV13 TGTGCCAGCAGCTTAGGCGCCCTCGGGGAGCAGTACTTC CASSLGALGEQYF
TRBD1 TRBJ1-2 few TRBV7-2 TGTGCCAGCAGCTTAGAGACAGGGGTTGGGGGCTACACCTTC CASSLETGVGGYTF
TRBD1 TRBJ2-7 . TRBV25-1 TGTGCCAGCAGTGTCCGGACAGGGGGTTCCTACGAGCAGTACTTC CASSVRTGGSYEQYF
. TRBJ1-5 . TRBV27 TGTGCCAGCACCCAGTTCGGAAGAAATAGCAATCAGCCCCAGAATTTT CASTQFGRNSNQPQNF
TRBD1 TRBJ1-6 . TRBV27 TGTGCCAGCAGTTCCGGGACAGGGCCCGATTCACCCCTCCACTTT CASSSGTGPDSPLHF
. TRBJ2-7 few TRBV7-6 TGTGCCAGCAGCTCGACTATTTCCCACGAGCAGTACTTC CASSSTISHEQYF
. TRBJ1-2 . TRBV28 TGTGCCAGCAGTTTTCGGGGTAGCGGCTACACCTTC CASSFRGSGYTF
TRBD1 TRBJ1-5 . TRBV7-3 TGTGCCAGCAGCTTATCGGACAGGGGACAGAGTCAGCCCCAGAATTTT CASSLSDRGQSQPQNF
TRBD2 TRBJ2-1 . TRBV10-3 TGTGCCATCAGTGGAGGACTAGCGGGAGGGCCCAATGAGCAGTTCTTC CAISGGLAGGPNEQFF